This T cell receptor beta chain was found in a study of identical twins. Study-wide findings and caveats: The study based its conclusions on cross-sectional statistical analysis and did not follow the same donors.

This clonotype came up many times. Its antigen remains unidentified. The CDR3 extends over 15 amino acids. CDR1 SGHRS and CDR2 YFSETQ come from the germline V gene. V was cut by 4 bases and J by 0 bases, with 14 bases left in between. The donors were all healthy and Caucasian. The cDNA had a unique molecular identifier and a template-switch universal primer site. Using its own MiXCR run on the 5' RACE reads, TCRdb lists one record per CDR3 protein. The sample yields 650,000 to 750,000 distinct CDR3 sequences, less than 25% seen once. In addition, the sample was reused for a study of T cells expressing NK-cell markers. Per that study: Sorted CD3+CD56+NKG2C+, CD3+CD56+NKG2C- and CD3+CD56-NKG2C+ T cells provided the TCR beta repertoires.

Sequenced material: PBMCs. The source is a woman under 30 in good health. The gene calls are TRBV5-1 and TRBJ2-7; D gene uncertain. The chain's CDR3 is CASSPSGTLSYEQYF. The DNA for the CDR3 is TGCGCCAGCAGCCCGTCAGGAACCCTCTCCTACGAGCAGTACTTC.